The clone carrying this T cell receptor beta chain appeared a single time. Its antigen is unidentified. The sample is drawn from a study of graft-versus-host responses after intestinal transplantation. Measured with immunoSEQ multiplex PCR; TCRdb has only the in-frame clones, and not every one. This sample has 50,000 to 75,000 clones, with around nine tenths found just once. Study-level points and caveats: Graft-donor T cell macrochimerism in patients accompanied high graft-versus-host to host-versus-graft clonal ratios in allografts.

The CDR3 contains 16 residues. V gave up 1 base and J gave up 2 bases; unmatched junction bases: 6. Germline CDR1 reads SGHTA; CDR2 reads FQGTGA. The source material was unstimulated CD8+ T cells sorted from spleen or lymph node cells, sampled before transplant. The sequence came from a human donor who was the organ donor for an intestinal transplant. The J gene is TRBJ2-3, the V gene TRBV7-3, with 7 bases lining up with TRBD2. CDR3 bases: TGTGCCAGCAGCTTAAGGGGAGGGTACTTCACAGATACGCAGTATTTT. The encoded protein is CASSLRGGYFTDTQYF.